The clone carrying this T cell receptor (beta chain) was picked up many times. The target antigen is unknown. Germline CDR1 SQVTM, CDR2 ANQGSEA. V lost 7 bases and J lost 8, with 17 bases in between. The CDR3 loop spans 12 amino acids. The record originates from a study of T cells in Graves' hyperthyroidism and ophthalmopathy. Study conclusions and caveats: Stable hyperthyroidism was told apart from ophthalmopathy by a model built on 13 V-J features.

Investigators excluded patients with uncontrolled infection, other autoimmune disease, pregnancy or lactation. From less than 13 ml of fresh peripheral blood, PBMCs were isolated. TCR beta CDR3 sequences were amplified from RNA transcripts. The study used the HTBI primer set for a first-round RT-PCR of the TCR CDR3. Via MiXCR, TCRdb re-called the multiplex PCR reads, giving one row per CDR3 protein. This sample carries 450,000 to 550,000 distinct CDR3 sequences, around a quarter of them seen once, and the ten largest clones take about 11%. The V and J genes are TRBV29-1 and TRBJ1-1, with a tentative D call TRBD1 (6 bases). Sequenced material: blood. The TCR originated in a young woman with Graves' ophthalmopathy. The CDR3 sequence: CSGGVRGVEAFF. CDR3 DNA: TGCAGCGGAGGAGTTAGGGGGGTGGAAGCTTTCTTT.